This T cell receptor beta chain was found in a study of T cells after somatic rescue of genetic block. Profiling relied on immunoSEQ multiplex PCR, and the TCRdb table lists in-frame clones only, not all of them. This sample yields approximately 65,000 clones, of which under 95% are seen a single time; just under 3% belongs to the top ten. The sample taken for sequencing was peripheral blood mononuclear cells (PBMCs). The clonotype was recovered from a man aged 35-49 years.

CDR3 residues: CASSPAFRVGQTQYF. The DNA for the CDR3 is TGTGCCAGCAGCCCCGCATTCCGGGTGGGACAGACCCAGTACTTC. V is TRBV7-9 and J is TRBJ2-5; D tentatively reads TRBD1 or TRBD2 (5 bases each). Germline values: CDR1 SEHNR, CDR2 FQNEAQ (reference sequence). This CDR3 has 15 amino acids. V was cut by 5 bases and J by 6 bases, with 19 bases left in between.